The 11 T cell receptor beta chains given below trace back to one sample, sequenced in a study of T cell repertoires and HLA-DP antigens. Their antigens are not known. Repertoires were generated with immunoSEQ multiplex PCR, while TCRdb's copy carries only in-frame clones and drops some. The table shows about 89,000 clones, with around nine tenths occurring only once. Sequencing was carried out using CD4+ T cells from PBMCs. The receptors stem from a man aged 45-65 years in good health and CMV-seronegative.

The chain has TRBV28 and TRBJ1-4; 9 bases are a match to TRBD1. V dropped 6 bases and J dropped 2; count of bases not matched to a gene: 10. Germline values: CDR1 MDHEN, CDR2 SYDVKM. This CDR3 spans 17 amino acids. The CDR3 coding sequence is TGTGCCAGCAGCTTAAACAGGGGGCGTTCGACTAATGAAAAACTGTTTTTT. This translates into CASSLNRGRSTNEKLFF.

The CDR3 loop reads CASSLAGGPYEQYF. DNA of the CDR3: TGTGCCAGCAGCTTAGCGGGGGGGCCCTACGAGCAGTACTTC. The V gene is TRBV11-2, the J gene TRBJ2-7; 8 bases agree with TRBD2. Germline lookup yields CDR1 SGHAT and CDR2 FQNNGV. The length of the CDR3 is 14 residues. Trimming at V came to 1 base and at J to 2 bases, leaving 1 base not matched to a gene.

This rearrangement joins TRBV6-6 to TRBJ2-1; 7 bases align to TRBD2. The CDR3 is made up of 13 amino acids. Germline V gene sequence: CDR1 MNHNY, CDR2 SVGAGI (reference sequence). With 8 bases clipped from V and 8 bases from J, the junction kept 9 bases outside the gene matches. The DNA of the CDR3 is TGTGCCAGCGGAAAAAACCGGGGGGATGAGCAGTTCTTC. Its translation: CASGKNRGDEQFF.

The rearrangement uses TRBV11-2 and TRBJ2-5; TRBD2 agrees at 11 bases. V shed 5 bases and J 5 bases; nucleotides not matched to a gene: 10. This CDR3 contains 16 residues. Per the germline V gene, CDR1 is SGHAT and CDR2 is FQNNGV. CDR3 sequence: CASSKVGSGRAETQYF. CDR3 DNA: TGTGCCAGCAGCAAAGTGGGTAGCGGGAGGGCTGAGACCCAGTACTTC.

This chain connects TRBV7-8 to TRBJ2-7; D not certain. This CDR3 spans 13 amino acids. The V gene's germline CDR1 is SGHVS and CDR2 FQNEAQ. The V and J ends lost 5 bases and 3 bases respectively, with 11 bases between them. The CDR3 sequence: CASSLGALYEQYF. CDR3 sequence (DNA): TGTGCCAGCAGCCTAGGCGCCCTCTACGAGCAGTACTTC.

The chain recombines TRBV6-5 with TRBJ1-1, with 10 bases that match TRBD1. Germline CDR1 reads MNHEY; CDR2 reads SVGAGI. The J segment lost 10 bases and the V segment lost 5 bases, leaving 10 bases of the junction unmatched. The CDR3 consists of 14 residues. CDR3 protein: CASSRTTGGFGAFF. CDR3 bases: TGTGCCAGCAGTCGAACGACAGGGGGCTTCGGAGCTTTCTTT.

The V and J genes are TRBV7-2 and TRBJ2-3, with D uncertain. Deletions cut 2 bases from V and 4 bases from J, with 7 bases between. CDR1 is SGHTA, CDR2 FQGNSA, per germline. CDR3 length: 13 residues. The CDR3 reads CASSLQYADTQYF. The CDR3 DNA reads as TGTGCCAGCAGCTTACAGTACGCAGATACGCAGTATTTT.

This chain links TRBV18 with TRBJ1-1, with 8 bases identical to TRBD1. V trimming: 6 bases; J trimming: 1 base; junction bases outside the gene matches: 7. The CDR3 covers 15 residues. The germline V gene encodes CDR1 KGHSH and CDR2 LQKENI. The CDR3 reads CASSPRQGPNTEAFF. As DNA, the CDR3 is TGTGCCAGCTCCCCTAGACAGGGGCCGAACACTGAAGCTTTCTTT.

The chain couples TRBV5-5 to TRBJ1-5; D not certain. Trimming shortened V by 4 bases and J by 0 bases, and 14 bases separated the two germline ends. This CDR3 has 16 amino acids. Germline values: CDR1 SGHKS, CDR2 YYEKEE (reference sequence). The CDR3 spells CASSKVGGNSNQPQHF. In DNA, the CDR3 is TGTGCCAGCAGCAAGGTCGGAGGGAATAGCAATCAGCCCCAGCATTTT.

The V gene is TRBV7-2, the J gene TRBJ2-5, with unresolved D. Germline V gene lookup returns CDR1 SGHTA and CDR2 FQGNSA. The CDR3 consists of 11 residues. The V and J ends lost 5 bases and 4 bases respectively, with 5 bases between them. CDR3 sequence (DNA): TGTGCCAGCAGCCCCAGAGAGACCCAGTACTTC. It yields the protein CASSPRETQYF.

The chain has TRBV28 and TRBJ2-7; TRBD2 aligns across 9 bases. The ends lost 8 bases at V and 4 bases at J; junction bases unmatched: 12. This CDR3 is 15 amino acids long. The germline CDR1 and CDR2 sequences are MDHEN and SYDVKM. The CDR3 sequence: CASHPTGTSKYEQYF. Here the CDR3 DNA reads TGTGCCAGCCACCCGACCGGGACTAGCAAGTACGAGCAGTACTTC. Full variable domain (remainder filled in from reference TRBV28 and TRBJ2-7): DVKVTQSSRYLVKRTGEKVFLECVQDMDHENMFWYRQDPGLGLRLIYFSYDVKMKEKGDIPEGYSVSREKKERFSLILESASTNQTSMYLCASHPTGTSKYEQYFGPGTRLTVT.